This T cell receptor beta chain is drawn from a study of T cells in Graves' hyperthyroidism and ophthalmopathy. Only a few counts were recorded for this clonotype. Germline is not matched at one junction end, which may reflect a read error. TCR beta CDR3 sequences were amplified from RNA transcripts. The HTBI primer set was used in a first-round RT-PCR of the TCR CDR3. MiXCR was run by TCRdb on the multiplex PCR reads, yielding one entry per CDR3 protein. The sample carries around 700,000 distinct CDR3 sequences, roughly a third recorded once. Germline values: CDR1 SGDLS, CDR2 YYNGEE. This CDR3 region has 14 residues.

The origin of this receptor is a woman aged 40-49 years with Graves' hyperthyroidism. The V call is TRBV9, the J call TRBJ1-4; D gene uncertain. The specimen sequenced was blood. Here the CDR3 DNA reads TGTACCAGCAGCGCAGGACTGAATAATGAAAAACTGTTTTTT. Its protein product is CTSSAGLNNEKLFF. The entire variable domain, with the rest obtained from reference TRBV9 and TRBJ1-4, is as follows: DSGVTQTPKHLITATGQRVTLRCSPRSGDLSVYWYQQSLDQGLQFLIQYYNGEERAKGNILERFSAQQFPDLHSELNLSSLELGDSALYFCTSSAGLNNEKLFFGSGTQLSVL.